Listed below are T cell receptor beta chains from one sample, sequenced in a study of shared clonotypes between healthy human individuals. Sequencing was performed with immunoSEQ multiplex PCR; in TCRdb, only in-frame clones are kept and a portion is missing. The sample has roughly 850,000 clones; approximately 96% are singletons. The sample comprised naive CD8+ T cells sorted from blood. The source is a man younger than 40 in good health. Both conserved end residues are part of each CDR3. The D gene is left open where the match is weak. Size values are once, few and many counts, or a class for expanded clones, and some rows have none.

V gene	J gene	D gene	clone size	CDR3 DNA	CDR3 protein
TRBV6-1	TRBJ2-7	TRBD1	.	TGTGCCAGCAGTGAAGGACAGGGGGCAGACGAGCAGTACTTC	CASSEGQGADEQYF
TRBV28	TRBJ1-5	.	.	TGTGCCAGCAGTACCAGACAGGTTAGCAATCAGCCCCAGCATTTT	CASSTRQVSNQPQHF
TRBV29-1	TRBJ2-1	TRBD2	.	TGCAGCGTTGAGATCCCTTTGACTAGCGACCAATACAATGAGCAGTTCTTC	CSVEIPLTSDQYNEQFF
TRBV20-1	TRBJ2-7	.	.	TGCAGTGCTAGCCGTACCTACGAGCAGTACTTC	CSASRTYEQYF
TRBV5-1	TRBJ1-1	.	.	TGCGCCAGCACCGGAGGGAACACTGAAGCTTTCTTT	CASTGGNTEAFF
TRBV4-3	TRBJ1-2	.	.	TGCGCCAGCAGCCAAGACCAAGGGCAGGAGAGCTTCTATGGCTACACCTTC	CASSQDQGQESFYGYTF
TRBV2	TRBJ1-1	.	.	TGTGCCAGCAGTGGGACAGACACTGAAGCTTTCTTT	CASSGTDTEAFF
TRBV27	TRBJ2-7	TRBD2	.	TGTGCCAGCAGTTTATCAAGCGGGGACTACGGCTCCTACGAGCAGTACTTC	CASSLSSGDYGSYEQYF
TRBV14	TRBJ2-7	TRBD2	.	TGTGCCAGCAGCACACTAGCGGGAATGTACGAGCAGTACTTC	CASSTLAGMYEQYF
TRBV29-1	TRBJ2-1	.	.	TGCAGCGTTGGGGGGACTGCCTACTACAATGAGCAGTTCTTC	CSVGGTAYYNEQFF
TRBV27	TRBJ2-7	.	once	TGTGCCAGCAGTTCACCGGGCCCCTTAAACGAGCAGTACTTC	CASSSPGPLNEQYF
TRBV7-8	TRBJ2-7	TRBD2	.	TGTGCCAGCAGCTTACTTAGCGGGAAGACGTACGAGCAGTACTTC	CASSLLSGKTYEQYF
TRBV28	TRBJ1-1	.	.	TGTGCCAGCAGTTTAGACCCCCAGGTGAACACTGAAGCTTTCTTT	CASSLDPQVNTEAFF
TRBV6-5	TRBJ2-1	.	.	TGTGCCAGCAGTTCCGGCCTATGGGACAATGAGCAGTTCTTC	CASSSGLWDNEQFF
TRBV30	TRBJ2-7	TRBD1	.	TGTGCCTGGCGTCCCGGGACAGGGGATTACGAGCAGTACTTC	CAWRPGTGDYEQYF